Sequencing of this T cell receptor beta chain was carried out in a study of T cell responses to AZD1222 COVID-19 vaccine. The study, taken as a whole, reports: An increase in Spike-specific TCR breadth and depth was observed after two AZD1222 doses. The donor cohort was predominantly white British with a female majority, and clonal diversity may have been underestimated. Nearly half of spike-specific TCRs reportedly target unmutated variant regions. Sampling that yielded the repertoires occurred only after the peak T cell response.

TCRdb's copy holds only in-frame clones and misses some; the assay was immunoSEQ multiplex PCR. The sample lists about 120,000 clones; about 90% were seen once. Points on this clone: What it binds is not known.

Trimming pared 4 bases from V and 2 bases from J, leaving 17 bases between. From germline, CDR1 is SGDLS and CDR2 YYNGEE. The CDR3 covers 16 residues. The sequences come from peripheral blood, collected on day 0 of AZD1222 vaccination. V usage is TRBV9 and J usage is TRBJ2-3; D could derive from TRBD1 or TRBD2 (7 bases each). This receptor was taken from an adult in good health. The CDR3 DNA sequence: TGTGCCAGCAGCCCAGCAGGGGGGGGCCACACAGATACGCAGTATTTT. It codes for CASSPAGGGHTDTQYF.